This TCR beta chain originates from a study of CD8 T cells in Susac syndrome. Study-level points and caveats: The study's TCR sequencing and HLA analysis drew on a certain number of individuals. That number was acknowledged as relatively small.

Remarks on this clonotype: What it binds is not known.

Germline CDR1 reads MNHEY; CDR2 reads SMNVEV (reference sequence). This CDR3 region has 15 residues. The trim removed 8 bases at V and 0 bases at J, leaving 7 bases unmatched. Sequencing of TCR beta was undertaken in CD8+ and CD4+ T cells derived from blood. FACS was used to enrich TEMRA cells, whereas the CD8+ and CD4+ T cells were obtained by negative isolation. The authors reverse transcribed roughly 0.45 to 1 ug RNA with random hexamers. Amplification of the TCR beta CDR3 was carried out by immunoSEQ multiplex PCR, which spanned a total of 54 Vbeta and 13 Jbeta segments. TCRdb re-called the immunoSEQ multiplex PCR reads through MiXCR, storing one row per CDR3 protein. The data contain about 300,000 distinct CDR3 sequences, 85% of them singletons.

Sample: CD8+ T cells from PBMCs. V and J are TRBV27 and TRBJ2-1; 7 bases map to TRBD2. The receptor comes from a human donor with multiple sclerosis. CDR3 sequence: CASVSGQSSYNEQFF. The CDR3 DNA reads TGTGCCAGCGTTAGCGGGCAGAGCTCCTACAATGAGCAGTTCTTC.